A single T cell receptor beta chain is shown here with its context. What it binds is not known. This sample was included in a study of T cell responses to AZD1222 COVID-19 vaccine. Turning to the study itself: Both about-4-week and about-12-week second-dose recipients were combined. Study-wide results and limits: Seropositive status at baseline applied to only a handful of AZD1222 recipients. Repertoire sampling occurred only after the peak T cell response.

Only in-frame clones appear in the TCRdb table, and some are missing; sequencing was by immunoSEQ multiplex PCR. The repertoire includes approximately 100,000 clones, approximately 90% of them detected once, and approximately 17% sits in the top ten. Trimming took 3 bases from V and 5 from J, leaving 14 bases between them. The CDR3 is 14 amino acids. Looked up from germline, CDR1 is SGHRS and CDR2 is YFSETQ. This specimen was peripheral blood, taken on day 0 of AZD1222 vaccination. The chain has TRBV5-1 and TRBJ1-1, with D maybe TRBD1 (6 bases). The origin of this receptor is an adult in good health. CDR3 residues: CASSSSTGSTEAFF. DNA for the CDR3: TGCGCCAGCAGCTCGTCAACAGGGTCTACTGAAGCTTTCTTT.